Listed below are T cell receptor beta chains from one sample, sequenced in a study of T cell responses to AZD1222 COVID-19 vaccine. Using immunoSEQ multiplex PCR, the repertoire was profiled, and TCRdb retains in-frame clones only, with some absent. Among 100,000 to 150,000 clones listed, around 90% were seen once. The sample in question was peripheral blood, obtained on day 0 of AZD1222 vaccination. Receptors originate from an adult in good health. The CDR3 runs from the conserved cysteine through the conserved F or W. Each record gives: clone size, J gene, D gene, V gene, CDR3 protein, CDR3 DNA. The D gene is left open where the match is weak. The size of a clone is reported for some rows only, either as once, few or many, or as a class for expanded clones.

clone_size: -; j_call: TRBJ2-1; d_call: TRBD2; v_call: TRBV7-2; cdr3_aa: CASSLTSGYSYNEQFF; cdr3_nt: TGTGCCAGCAGCCTCACTAGCGGATACTCCTACAATGAGCAGTTCTTC
clone_size: few; j_call: TRBJ2-1; d_call: TRBD2; v_call: TRBV11-1; cdr3_aa: CASKRTRGGENEQFF; cdr3_nt: TGTGCCAGCAAGCGCACGCGGGGGGGTGAGAATGAGCAGTTCTTC
clone_size: -; j_call: TRBJ2-3; d_call: -; v_call: TRBV30; cdr3_aa: CAWTRQLGTDTQYF; cdr3_nt: TGTGCCTGGACCAGACAGTTAGGCACAGATACGCAGTATTTT
clone_size: -; j_call: TRBJ2-7; d_call: -; v_call: TRBV7-9; cdr3_aa: CASSLGVEAQYF; cdr3_nt: TGTGCCAGCAGCTTAGGCGTGGAAGCGCAGTACTTC
clone_size: -; j_call: TRBJ2-7; d_call: TRBD1; v_call: TRBV2; cdr3_aa: CASRRQGDEQYF; cdr3_nt: TGTGCCAGCAGAAGACAGGGGGACGAGCAGTACTTC
clone_size: -; j_call: TRBJ1-1; d_call: -; v_call: TRBV6-5; cdr3_aa: CASSKIKGGTEAFF; cdr3_nt: TGTGCCAGCAGTAAAATAAAAGGAGGGACTGAAGCTTTCTTT
clone_size: many; j_call: TRBJ1-2; d_call: -; v_call: TRBV5-1; cdr3_aa: CASSLSTYGYTF; cdr3_nt: TGCGCCAGCAGCTTGAGTACCTATGGCTACACCTTC
clone_size: -; j_call: TRBJ1-2; d_call: -; v_call: TRBV18; cdr3_aa: CASAQDTRVYGYTF; cdr3_nt: TGTGCCAGCGCCCAGGACACCAGAGTTTATGGCTACACCTTC
clone_size: -; j_call: TRBJ1-1; d_call: -; v_call: TRBV20-1; cdr3_aa: CSASWETEAFF; cdr3_nt: TGCAGTGCGAGCTGGGAGACTGAAGCTTTCTTT
clone_size: -; j_call: TRBJ1-2; d_call: TRBD1; v_call: TRBV10-3; cdr3_aa: CAINQGAKGYTF; cdr3_nt: TGTGCCATAAATCAGGGGGCTAAAGGCTACACCTTC
clone_size: few; j_call: TRBJ2-5; d_call: TRBD1; v_call: TRBV30; cdr3_aa: CACLSGPGGKTQYF; cdr3_nt: TGTGCCTGCCTATCAGGCCCAGGGGGAAAGACCCAGTACTTC
clone_size: -; j_call: TRBJ1-2; d_call: -; v_call: TRBV12-3/TRBV12-4; cdr3_aa: CASRFVDTYGYTF; cdr3_nt: TGTGCCAGCAGATTTGTGGACACCTATGGCTACACCTTC
clone_size: -; j_call: TRBJ2-3; d_call: TRBD2; v_call: TRBV2; cdr3_aa: CASSGTSGGAVTDTQYF; cdr3_nt: TGTGCCAGCAGTGGGACTAGCGGGGGGGCCGTCACAGATACGCAGTATTTT
clone_size: once; j_call: TRBJ2-2; d_call: -; v_call: TRBV6-5; cdr3_aa: CASSYFPGAGELFF; cdr3_nt: TGTGCCAGCAGTTATTTTCCGGGGGCCGGGGAGCTGTTTTTT
clone_size: -; j_call: TRBJ2-1; d_call: -; v_call: TRBV7-6; cdr3_aa: CASRGPGTEQFF; cdr3_nt: TGTGCCAGCAGGGGACCCGGGACGGAGCAGTTCTTC
clone_size: -; j_call: TRBJ1-1; d_call: -; v_call: TRBV12-3/TRBV12-4; cdr3_aa: CASSTWGNTEAFF; cdr3_nt: TGTGCCAGCAGCACGTGGGGGAACACTGAAGCTTTCTTT
clone_size: -; j_call: TRBJ1-2; d_call: -; v_call: TRBV19; cdr3_aa: CASKDGSVGYTF; cdr3_nt: TGTGCCAGTAAGGATGGGTCCGTCGGCTACACCTTC